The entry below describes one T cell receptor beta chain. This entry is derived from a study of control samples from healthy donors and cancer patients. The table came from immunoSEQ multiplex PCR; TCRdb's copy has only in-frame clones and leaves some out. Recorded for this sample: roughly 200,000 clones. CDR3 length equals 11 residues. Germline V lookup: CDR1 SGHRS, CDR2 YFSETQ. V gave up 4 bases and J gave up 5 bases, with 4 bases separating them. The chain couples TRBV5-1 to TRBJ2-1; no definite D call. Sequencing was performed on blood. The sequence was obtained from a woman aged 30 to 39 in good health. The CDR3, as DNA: TGCGCCAGCAGCCTAGACAATGAGCAGTTCTTC. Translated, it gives CASSLDNEQFF.